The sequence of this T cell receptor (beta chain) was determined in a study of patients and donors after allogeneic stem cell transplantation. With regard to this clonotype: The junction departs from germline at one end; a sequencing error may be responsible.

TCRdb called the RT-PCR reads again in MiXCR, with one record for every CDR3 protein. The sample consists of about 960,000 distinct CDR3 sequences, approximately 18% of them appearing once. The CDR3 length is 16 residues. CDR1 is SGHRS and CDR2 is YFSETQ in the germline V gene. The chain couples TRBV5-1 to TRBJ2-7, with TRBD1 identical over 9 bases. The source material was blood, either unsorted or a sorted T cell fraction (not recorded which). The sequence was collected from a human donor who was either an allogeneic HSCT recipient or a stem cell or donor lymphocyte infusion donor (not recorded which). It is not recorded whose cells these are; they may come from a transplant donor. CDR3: CASKEGLGQGSDEQYF. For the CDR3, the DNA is TGCGCCAGCAAGGAGGGTCTGGGACAGGGCTCCGACGAGCAGTACTTC. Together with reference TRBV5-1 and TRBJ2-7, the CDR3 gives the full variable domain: KAGVTQTPRYLIKTRGQQVTLSCSPISGHRSVSWYQQTPGQGLQFLFEYFSETQRNKGNFPGRFSGRQFSNSRSEMNVSTLELGDSALYLCASKEGLGQGSDEQYFGPGTRLTVT.